The 20 T cell receptor beta chains given below trace back to one sample, sequenced in a study of T-cell reconstitution after alpha-beta-depleted transplantation in children. As it was prepared, the TCRbeta library received unique molecular identifiers. TCRdb independently ran MiXCR on the PCR reads; one entry per CDR3 protein. The repertoire holds about 900,000 distinct CDR3 sequences, with roughly 29% as singletons. This specimen consisted of PBMCs, mostly from graft donor cells, obtained 360 days after TCRalphabeta/CD19-depleted stem cell transplant. These receptors all come from a boy younger than two who had a stem cell transplant for SCID, so the T cells may come from the graft donor.

This clonotype was recorded once. The genes are TRBV28 and TRBJ2-7; unclear D gene. The CDR3 is 14 amino acids. Germline values: CDR1 MDHEN, CDR2 SYDVKM. Trimming left V 8 bases short and J 0 bases short, with 14 bases between. DNA of the CDR3: TGTGCCAGCGGGTACCGATTTAGCTCCTACGAGCAGTACTTC. Protein: CASGYRFSSYEQYF.

The chain is built from TRBV5-5 and TRBJ2-2; D may be TRBD2 (6 bases). This CDR3 is 16 amino acids long. Germline CDR1 SGHKS, CDR2 YYEKEE (reference sequence). The V gene lost 2 bases and the J gene lost 1 base, with 12 bases spanning the gap. The CDR3 region is CASSFGRGMNTGELFF. The CDR3 nucleotides read TGTGCCAGCAGCTTTGGGCGGGGTATGAACACCGGGGAGCTGTTTTTT.

The chain combines TRBV4-3 with TRBJ2-5; D unresolved. The CDR3 has 14 residues. Trimming pared 4 bases from V and 1 base from J, leaving 10 bases between. Germline CDR1 LGHNA, CDR2 YSLEER. CDR3 sequence (DNA): TGCGCCAGCAGCCTGAATACCTTCCAAGAGACCCAGTACTTC. Amino acid sequence: CASSLNTFQETQYF.

The table lists this clonotype with many counts. The chain combines TRBV11-2 with TRBJ2-2; D possibly corresponds to TRBD1 (5 bases). This CDR3 contains 19 residues. V lost 1 base and J 0 bases, leaving 18 bases between the germline ends. Germline values: CDR1 SGHAT, CDR2 FQNNGV. CDR3 sequence (DNA): TGTGCCAGCAGCTTAGGTGTCAGGGTATACTCATCGAACACCGGGGAGCTGTTTTTT. Translated: CASSLGVRVYSSNTGELFF. Full variable domain (missing parts from reference TRBV11-2 and TRBJ2-2): EAGVAQSPRYKIIEKRQSVAFWCNPISGHATLYWYQQILGQGPKLLIQFQNNGVVDDSQLPKDRFSAERLKGVDSTLKIQPAKLEDSAVYLCASSLGVRVYSSNTGELFFGEGSRLTVL.

The J gene is TRBJ2-7, the V gene TRBV3-1, with D perhaps matching TRBD2 (5 bases). CDR3 length equals 13 residues. V dropped 0 bases and J dropped 7 bases, with 10 bases sitting between them. Germline lookup yields CDR1 LGHDT and CDR2 YNNKEL (reference sequence). CDR3 sequence: CASSQDPWREQYF. The CDR3 coding sequence is TGTGCCAGCAGCCAAGACCCCTGGAGGGAGCAGTACTTC.

This clonotype was recorded a few times. V is TRBV3-1 and J is TRBJ2-2; D not certain. Germline V lookup: CDR1 LGHDT, CDR2 YNNKEL (reference sequence). Trimming took off 1 base at V and 6 bases at J, with 9 bases between the two ends. This CDR3 is 14 amino acids long. The CDR3 DNA is TGTGCCAGCAGCCAAGCGACGGGTGCCGGGGAGCTGTTTTTT. It is translated as CASSQATGAGELFF. The variable domain in full, with the rest retrieved from reference TRBV3-1 and TRBJ2-2, is DTAVSQTPKYLVTQMGNDKSIKCEQNLGHDTMYWYKQDSKKFLKIMFSYNNKELIINETVPNRFSPKSPDKAHLNLHINSLELGDSAVYFCASSQATGAGELFFGEGSRLTVL.

V is TRBV3-1 and J is TRBJ2-6; tentative D call: TRBD1 (6 bases). In germline, CDR1 is LGHDT, CDR2 YNNKEL (reference sequence). V dropped 6 bases and J dropped 0 bases, with 15 bases sitting between them. The CDR3 totals 17 residues. CDR3 loop: CASSRWTESSGANVLTF. DNA for the CDR3: TGTGCCAGCAGTCGGTGGACAGAGAGCTCTGGGGCCAACGTCCTGACTTTC.

This chain joins TRBV20-1 and TRBJ2-3; 9 bases map to TRBD2. Germline V gene sequence: CDR1 DFQATT, CDR2 SNEGSKA (reference sequence). The CDR3 spans 12 residues. The junction had 0 bases not matched to a gene; V was cut back by 7 bases and J by 1 base. The CDR3 nucleotides read TGCAGTGTAGCGGGGGGCACAGATACGCAGTATTTT. Protein sequence: CSVAGGTDTQYF.

This clonotype has a handful of counts. This sequence joins TRBV7-2 and TRBJ2-3; D is perhaps TRBD2 (6 bases). The CDR3 spans 16 residues. V was pared by 2 bases and J by 0 bases, with 12 bases between. From germline, CDR1 is SGHTA and CDR2 FQGNSA. CDR3 coding DNA: TGTGCCAGCAGCTTAAAGGACTACCTTAGCACAGATACGCAGTATTTT. This gives the protein CASSLKDYLSTDTQYF.

This clonotype was counted a few times. This chain links TRBV9 with TRBJ2-1; 11 bases map to TRBD2. The germline CDR1 and CDR2 sequences are SGDLS and YYNGEE. The CDR3 spans 19 residues. The ends lost 0 bases at V and 2 bases at J; junction bases unmatched: 10. The CDR3 bases are TGTGCCAGCAGCGTAGGTTTAGGGAGGGGACTAGCGGCCTACAATGAGCAGTTCTTC. Encoded protein: CASSVGLGRGLAAYNEQFF.

This chain connects TRBV29-1 to TRBJ2-7; weak D call: TRBD1 (7 bases). CDR1 is SQVTM, CDR2 ANQGSEA, per germline. The CDR3 length is 14 residues. V was pared by 4 bases and J by 2 bases, with 15 bases between. CDR3 bases: TGCAGCGTTGGGAGGGGGCAGACTCCCTACGAGCAGTACTTC. It specifies CSVGRGQTPYEQYF.

The chain uses TRBV5-1 and TRBJ2-3; 15 bases match TRBD2. Germline loops: CDR1 SGHRS, CDR2 YFSETQ. This CDR3 has 15 amino acids. Trimming at V came to 4 bases and at J to 6 bases, leaving 3 bases not matched to a gene. CDR3 coding DNA: TGCGCCAGCAGCACGGGACTAGCGGGGGGTGATACGCAGTATTTT. This encodes CASSTGLAGGDTQYF.

This clonotype was detected a few times. The rearrangement links TRBV20-1 to TRBJ2-1; the D gene is possibly TRBD2 (5 bases). V was cut by 1 base and J by 6 bases, with 19 bases left in between. Germline V lookup: CDR1 DFQATT, CDR2 SNEGSKA (reference sequence). The CDR3 is 16 residues long. Here the CDR3 reads CSARGPTPGRSNEQFF. Here the CDR3 DNA reads TGCAGTGCTAGAGGCCCAACTCCGGGGAGATCCAATGAGCAGTTCTTC.

This clonotype appeared a few times. The chain joins TRBV11-2 to TRBJ2-1, with TRBD1 matching 7 bases. The CDR3 spans 16 residues. With V trimmed by 5 bases and J by 7 bases, 14 bases remained unmatched. Germline lookup yields CDR1 SGHAT and CDR2 FQNNGV. The CDR3 reads CASSPRQGTSANEQFF. CDR3 coding DNA: TGTGCCAGCAGCCCACGACAGGGTACGTCCGCGAATGAGCAGTTCTTC.

J is TRBJ2-7 and V is TRBV24-1; TRBD2 might be the D (5 bases). This CDR3 region has 12 residues. V lost 2 bases and J 7 bases, leaving 8 bases between the germline ends. Germline lookup yields CDR1 KGHDR and CDR2 SFDVKD. The CDR3 nucleotides read TGTGCCACCAGTGATTGGACGGGAGAGCAGTACTTC. Amino acids: CATSDWTGEQYF.

The gene calls are TRBV29-1 and TRBJ1-2; D possibly corresponds to TRBD1 (5 bases). V lost 2 bases to trimming and J lost 4 bases, with 11 bases between them. Germline V gene data show CDR1 as SQVTM and CDR2 as ANQGSEA. CDR3 length: 13 residues. CDR3 DNA sequence: TGCAGCGTTGAACCGCAGGGTAGCTATGGCTACACCTTC. It translates to CSVEPQGSYGYTF.

This clonotype was seen a handful of times. The chain has TRBV20-1 and TRBJ2-7, with TRBD1 matching over 8 bases. Germline assignment: CDR1 DFQATT and CDR2 SNEGSKA (reference sequence). This CDR3 is 13 amino acids long. The junction had 6 bases not matched to a gene; V was cut back by 6 bases and J by 2 bases. CDR3 loop: CSAAGQGTYEQYF. Here the CDR3 DNA reads TGCAGTGCCGCCGGACAGGGAACCTACGAGCAGTACTTC.

This rearrangement joins TRBV4-3 to TRBJ2-3; unclear D gene. Germline V gene sequence: CDR1 LGHNA, CDR2 YSLEER. V was cut by 2 bases and J by 2 bases, with 11 bases left in between. This CDR3 has 15 amino acids. CDR3 sequence (DNA): TGCGCCAGCAGCCAAAGTTCGGCTGACACAGATACGCAGTATTTT. It codes for CASSQSSADTDTQYF.

This clonotype was counted many times. The CDR3 nucleotides read TGCGCCAGCAGCGTAGTAGCGGGGTCCCGCTACAATGAGCAGTTCTTC. It codes for CASSVVAGSRYNEQFF. J is TRBJ2-1 and V is TRBV5-1, with 8 positions matching TRBD2. Trimming took 4 bases from V and 3 from J; bases not matched to a gene: 9. This CDR3 spans 16 amino acids. Germline CDR1 and CDR2: SGHRS and YFSETQ.

J is TRBJ1-5 and V is TRBV20-1; 12 bases match TRBD1. This CDR3 is 18 amino acids long. The ends lost 6 bases at V and 1 base at J; junction bases unmatched: 13. CDR1 DFQATT and CDR2 SNEGSKA come from the germline V gene (reference sequence). The CDR3 is CSAETGTGGASSNQPQHF. The CDR3 DNA follows: TGCAGTGCGGAGACCGGGACAGGGGGCGCATCGAGCAATCAGCCCCAGCATTTT.